The 7 T cell receptor beta chains in this list originate from one sample, sequenced in a study of blood T cell repertoires in COVID-19. TCRdb's table, derived via immunoSEQ multiplex PCR, lists solely in-frame clones and lacks some. This repertoire shows approximately 150,000 clones, around 87% found once; its top ten account for around 3.3%. Sequenced: peripheral blood. The receptor set was obtained from a woman aged 55-75 years with active COVID-19.

This rearrangement joins TRBV10-1 to TRBJ2-1; TRBD1 matches 8 bases. CDR3 length: 15 residues. The V and J ends lost 4 bases and 3 bases, in that order; junction bases with no gene match: 5. Germline lookup yields CDR1 WNHNN and CDR2 SYGVQD (reference sequence). The CDR3 is CASSGGQGVYNEQFF. For the CDR3, the DNA is TGCGCCAGCAGTGGAGGACAGGGTGTCTACAATGAGCAGTTCTTC.

The CDR3 nucleotides read TGCGCCAGCGCACAGGGGTTAAGGGTTCAGCCCCAGCATTTT. The encoded protein is CASAQGLRVQPQHF. V is TRBV10-2 and J is TRBJ1-5, with 7 bases identical to TRBD1. Trimming at V came to 8 bases and at J to 6 bases, leaving 10 bases not matched to a gene. Germline CDR1 reads WSHSY; CDR2 reads SAAADI. The CDR3 is made up of 14 amino acids.

The rearrangement uses TRBV7-9 and TRBJ1-6, with D maybe TRBD1 (6 bases). The CDR3 is 15 amino acids. V lost 2 bases, J lost 7 bases, and 12 bases lay in between. Germline lookup yields CDR1 SEHNR and CDR2 FQNEAQ (reference sequence). Here the CDR3 DNA reads TGTGCCAGCAGCTTAATAGGGGGAATCAATTCACCCCTCCACTTT. Translated: CASSLIGGINSPLHF.

V gene TRBV5-4 combines with J gene TRBJ2-1; unclear D gene. The CDR3 consists of 12 residues. Germline loops: CDR1 SGHNT, CDR2 YYREEE (reference sequence). Trimming stripped 4 bases from V and 5 bases from J, with 7 bases between. The chain's CDR3 is CASSSQHNEQFF. The CDR3 nucleotides read TGTGCCAGCAGCAGCCAACACAATGAGCAGTTCTTC. The full variable domain, with the rest looked up from reference TRBV5-4 and TRBJ2-1, is ETGVTQSPTHLIKTRGQQVTLRCSSQSGHNTVSWYQQALGQGPQFIFQYYREEENGRGNFPPRFSGLQFPNYSSELNVNALELDDSALYLCASSSQHNEQFFGPGTRLTVL.

The rearrangement joins TRBV28 to TRBJ2-3; 8 bases fit TRBD2. V dropped 6 bases and J dropped 10; count of bases not matched to a gene: 21. This CDR3 comprises 17 residues. Germline loops: CDR1 MDHEN, CDR2 SYDVKM. DNA for the CDR3: TGTGCCAGCAGCTCCCTTGCGGGAGGCCTCTCAGGGAGTTCGCAGTATTTT. This translates into CASSSLAGGLSGSSQYF.

The gene calls are TRBV21-1 and TRBJ1-1. TRBV21-1 is labeled a pseudogene. This CDR3 contains 15 residues. CDR3 region: CASRRGPPVNTEAFF. CDR3 sequence (DNA): TGTGCCAGCAGGAGAGGGCCCCCCGTGAACACTGAAGCTTTCTTT.

V usage is TRBV5-8 and J usage is TRBJ2-3; the D is unclear. CDR1 and CDR2 from the germline V gene are SGHTS and YDEGEE. CDR3 length: 13 residues. V gave up 2 bases and J gave up 8 bases, with 12 bases separating them. CDR3 sequence reads: CASSLVSAATQYF. The CDR3 region has the DNA TGTGCCAGCAGCTTAGTCTCCGCGGCTACGCAGTATTTT.